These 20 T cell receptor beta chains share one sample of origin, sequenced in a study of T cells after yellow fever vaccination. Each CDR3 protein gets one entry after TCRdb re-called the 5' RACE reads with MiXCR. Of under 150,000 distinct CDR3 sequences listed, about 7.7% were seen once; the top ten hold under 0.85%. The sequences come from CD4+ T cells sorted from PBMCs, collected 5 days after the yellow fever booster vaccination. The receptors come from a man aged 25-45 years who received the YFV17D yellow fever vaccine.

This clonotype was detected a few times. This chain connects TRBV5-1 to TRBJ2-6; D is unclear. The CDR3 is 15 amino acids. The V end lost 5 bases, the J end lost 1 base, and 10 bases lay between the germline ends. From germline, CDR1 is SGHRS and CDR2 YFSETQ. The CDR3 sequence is CASSPDYSGANVLTF. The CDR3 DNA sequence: TGCGCCAGCAGTCCAGATTATTCTGGGGCCAACGTCCTGACTTTC.

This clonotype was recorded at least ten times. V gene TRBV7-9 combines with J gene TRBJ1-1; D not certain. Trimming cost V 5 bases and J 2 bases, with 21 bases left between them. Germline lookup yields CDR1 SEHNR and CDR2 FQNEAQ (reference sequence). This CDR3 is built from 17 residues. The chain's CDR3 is CASSISGRRVENTEAFF. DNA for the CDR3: TGTGCCAGCAGCATATCCGGGAGGAGGGTGGAAAACACTGAAGCTTTCTTT.

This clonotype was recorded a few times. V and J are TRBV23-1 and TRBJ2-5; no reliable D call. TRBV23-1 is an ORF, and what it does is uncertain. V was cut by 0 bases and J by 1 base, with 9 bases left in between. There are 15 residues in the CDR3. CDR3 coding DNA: TGCGCCAGCAGTCAATCCGGCTTGTCCCAAGAGACCCAGTACTTC. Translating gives CASSQSGLSQETQYF.

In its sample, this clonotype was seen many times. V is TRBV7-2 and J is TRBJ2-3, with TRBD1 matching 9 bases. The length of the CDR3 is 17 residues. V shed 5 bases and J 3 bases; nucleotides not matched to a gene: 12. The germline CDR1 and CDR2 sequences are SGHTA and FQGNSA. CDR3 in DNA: TGTGCCAGCAGCCCACAGGGGGCTATAGGGCCAACAGATACGCAGTATTTT. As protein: CASSPQGAIGPTDTQYF.

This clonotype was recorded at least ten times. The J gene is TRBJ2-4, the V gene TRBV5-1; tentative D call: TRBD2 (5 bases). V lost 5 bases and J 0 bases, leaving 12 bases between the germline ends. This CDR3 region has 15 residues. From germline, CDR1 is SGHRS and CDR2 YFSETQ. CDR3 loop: CASRVAPLAKNIQYF. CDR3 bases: TGCGCCAGCAGGGTAGCGCCCTTAGCCAAAAACATTCAGTACTTC.

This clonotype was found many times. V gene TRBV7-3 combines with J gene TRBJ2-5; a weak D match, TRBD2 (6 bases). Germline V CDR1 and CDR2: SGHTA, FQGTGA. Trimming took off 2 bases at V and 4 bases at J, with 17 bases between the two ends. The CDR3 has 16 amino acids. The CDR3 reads CASSLAPGSGGETQYF. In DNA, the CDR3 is TGTGCCAGCAGCTTAGCCCCCGGGAGTGGGGGAGAGACCCAGTACTTC.

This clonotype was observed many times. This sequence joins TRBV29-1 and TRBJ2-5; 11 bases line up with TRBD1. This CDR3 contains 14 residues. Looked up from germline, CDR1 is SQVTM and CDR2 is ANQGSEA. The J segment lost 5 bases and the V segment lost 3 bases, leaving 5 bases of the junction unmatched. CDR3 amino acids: CSVDRDRGGETQYF. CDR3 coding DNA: TGCAGCGTTGACCGGGACAGGGGGGGGGAGACCCAGTACTTC.

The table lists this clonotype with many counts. The CDR3 sequence: CSARAESSYYEQYF. The CDR3 DNA reads TGCAGTGCTAGAGCCGAGTCTAGCTACTACGAGCAGTACTTC. The chain is built from TRBV20-1 and TRBJ2-7; D is possibly TRBD2 (5 bases). Between the trimmed V and J ends, which lost 1 base and 3 bases, there was a span of 13 bases. Germline V CDR1 and CDR2: DFQATT, SNEGSKA (reference sequence). CDR3 length equals 14 residues.

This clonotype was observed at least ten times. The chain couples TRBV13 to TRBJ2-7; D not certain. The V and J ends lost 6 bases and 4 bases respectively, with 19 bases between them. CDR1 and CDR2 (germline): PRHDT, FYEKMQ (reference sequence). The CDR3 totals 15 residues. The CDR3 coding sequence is TGTGCCAGCAGGGTTCTGGCCCAAGCCCCTTACGAGCAGTACTTC. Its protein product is CASRVLAQAPYEQYF.

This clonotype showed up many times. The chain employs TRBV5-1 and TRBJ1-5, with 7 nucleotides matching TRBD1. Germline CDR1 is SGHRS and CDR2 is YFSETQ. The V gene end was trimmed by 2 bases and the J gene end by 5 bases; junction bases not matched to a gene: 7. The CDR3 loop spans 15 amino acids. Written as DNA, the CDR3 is TGCGCCAGCAGCTTAACCGGGACAGAGTATCAGCCCCAGCATTTT. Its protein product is CASSLTGTEYQPQHF.

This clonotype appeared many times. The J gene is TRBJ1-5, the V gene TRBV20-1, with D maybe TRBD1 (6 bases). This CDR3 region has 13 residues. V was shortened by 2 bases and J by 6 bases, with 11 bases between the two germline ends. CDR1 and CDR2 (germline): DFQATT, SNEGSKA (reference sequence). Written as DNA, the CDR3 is TGCAGTGCTAGAAACAGGGAAGGTCAGCCCCAGCATTTT. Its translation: CSARNREGQPQHF.

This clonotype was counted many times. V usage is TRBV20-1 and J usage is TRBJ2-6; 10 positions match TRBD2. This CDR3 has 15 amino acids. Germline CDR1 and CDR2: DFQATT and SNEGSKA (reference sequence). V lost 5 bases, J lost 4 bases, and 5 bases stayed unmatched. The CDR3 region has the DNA TGCAGTGCTTTTCTAGCGGGAGCAGGGGCCAACGTCCTGACTTTC. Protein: CSAFLAGAGANVLTF.

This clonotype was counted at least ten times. This chain's CDR3 is CSALEAGRAGELFF. CDR3 nucleotide sequence: TGCAGCGCCTTAGAGGCAGGGCGCGCCGGGGAGCTGTTTTTT. The chain links TRBV29-1 to TRBJ2-2; possibly TRBD1 for D (5 bases). CDR1 is SQVTM and CDR2 is ANQGSEA in the germline V gene. The CDR3 consists of 14 residues. Deletions cut 7 bases from V and 6 bases from J, with 18 bases between.

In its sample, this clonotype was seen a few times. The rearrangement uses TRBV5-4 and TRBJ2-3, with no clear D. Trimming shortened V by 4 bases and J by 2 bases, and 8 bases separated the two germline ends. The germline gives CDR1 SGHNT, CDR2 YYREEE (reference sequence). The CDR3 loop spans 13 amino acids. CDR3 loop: CASSPDITDTQYF. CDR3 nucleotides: TGTGCCAGCAGCCCCGATATCACAGATACGCAGTATTTT.

The DNA for the CDR3 is TGCAGTGCCGAGACATTCCTAGCGGGAGTCTACAATGAGCAGTTCTTC. Its protein product is CSAETFLAGVYNEQFF. The chain uses TRBV20-1 and TRBJ2-1, with TRBD2 matching over 10 bases. The V segment lost 6 bases and the J segment 3 bases; nucleotides outside the gene matches: 11. Germline V CDR1 and CDR2: DFQATT, SNEGSKA (reference sequence). The CDR3 has 16 residues.

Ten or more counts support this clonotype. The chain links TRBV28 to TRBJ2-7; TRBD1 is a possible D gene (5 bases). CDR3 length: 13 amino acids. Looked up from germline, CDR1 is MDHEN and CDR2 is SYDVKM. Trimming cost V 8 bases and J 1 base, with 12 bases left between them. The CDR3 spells CASLQVMSYEQYF. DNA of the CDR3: TGTGCCAGCCTACAGGTGATGTCCTACGAGCAGTACTTC.

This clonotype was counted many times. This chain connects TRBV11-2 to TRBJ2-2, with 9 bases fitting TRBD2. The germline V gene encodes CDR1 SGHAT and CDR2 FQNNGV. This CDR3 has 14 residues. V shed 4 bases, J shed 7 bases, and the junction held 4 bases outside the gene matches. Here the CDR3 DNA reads TGTGCCAGCAGCTCCTTAGCGGGAGTCGGGGAGCTGTTTTTT. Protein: CASSSLAGVGELFF.

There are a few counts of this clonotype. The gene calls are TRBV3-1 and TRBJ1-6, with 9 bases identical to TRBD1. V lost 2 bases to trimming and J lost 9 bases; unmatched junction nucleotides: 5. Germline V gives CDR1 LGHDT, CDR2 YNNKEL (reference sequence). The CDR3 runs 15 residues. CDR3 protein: CASSQSGTGFSPLHF. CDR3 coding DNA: TGTGCCAGCAGCCAAAGCGGGACAGGGTTTTCACCCCTCCACTTT. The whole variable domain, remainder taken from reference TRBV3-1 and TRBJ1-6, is DTAVSQTPKYLVTQMGNDKSIKCEQNLGHDTMYWYKQDSKKFLKIMFSYNNKELIINETVPNRFSPKSPDKAHLNLHINSLELGDSAVYFCASSQSGTGFSPLHFGNGTRLTVT.

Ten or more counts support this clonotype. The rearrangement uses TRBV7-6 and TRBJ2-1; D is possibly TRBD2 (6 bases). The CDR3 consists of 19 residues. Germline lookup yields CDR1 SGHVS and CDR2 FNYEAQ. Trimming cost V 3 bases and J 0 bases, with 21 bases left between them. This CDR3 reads CASSFLTRLRGRSYNEQFF. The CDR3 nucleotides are TGTGCCAGCAGCTTCCTGACTAGACTTAGGGGCCGCTCCTACAATGAGCAGTTCTTC.

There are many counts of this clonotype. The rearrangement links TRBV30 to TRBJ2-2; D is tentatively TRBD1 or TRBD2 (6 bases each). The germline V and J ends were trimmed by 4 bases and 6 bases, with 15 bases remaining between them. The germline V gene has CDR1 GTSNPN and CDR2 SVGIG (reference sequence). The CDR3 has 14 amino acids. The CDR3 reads CAWTQGTRPGELFF. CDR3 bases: TGTGCCTGGACGCAGGGGACTCGACCCGGGGAGCTGTTTTTT.